Below are 25 T cell receptor beta chains sequenced from a single sample in a study of regulatory T cells (dated 2018 in TCRdb). What the work shows at the level of the full study, not this receptor alone: Conventional CD4+ T cells from CD3G-deficient patients were enriched for hydrophobic residues at CDR3 positions 6 and 7, suggesting more self-reactive specificities.

Their recognized antigens are unknown. The method behind the library was the immunoSEQ multiplex PCR assay. In the multiplex PCR, 52 forward TRBV primers and 13 reverse TRBJ primers were used, and assay-based and computational corrections were applied for amplification bias. TCRdb limited this immuneACCESS table to in-frame rearrangements with V and J called. A share of clones is missing; checked studies link under half to unresolved V genes, and the rest is unexplained. Present in this sample are about 35,000 clones, roughly 90% of which were seen just once. The ten biggest clones cover 2.4% of the sample. Specimen: conventional CD4+ T cells sorted from blood. The receptors derive from a person aged 18 to 30 with CD3G deficiency.

Here the CDR3 reads CASSLGGITDTQYF. CDR3 bases: TGTGCCAGCAGTTTAGGAGGGATCACAGATACGCAGTATTTT. The chain has TRBV28 and TRBJ2-3; the D gene is possibly TRBD2 (6 bases). The V and J ends lost 2 bases and 2 bases respectively, with 8 bases between them. The CDR3 sequence is 14 residues long. Germline V gives CDR1 MDHEN, CDR2 SYDVKM.

This clone was seen a few times. V and J are TRBV7-8 and TRBJ2-7, with D perhaps given as TRBD1 or TRBD2 (5 bases each). The CDR3 spans 15 residues. Per the germline V gene, CDR1 is SGHVS and CDR2 is FQNEAQ. Trimming took off 0 bases at V and 7 bases at J, with 16 bases between the two ends. CDR3 nucleotide sequence: TGTGCCAGCAGCTTAGCGGGGCGGCCGCCGGGGGAGCAGTACTTC. As protein: CASSLAGRPPGEQYF.

The V and J genes are TRBV7-9 and TRBJ2-7; TRBD1 matches 9 bases. The CDR3 is made up of 19 amino acids. Germline V gene lookup returns CDR1 SEHNR and CDR2 FQNEAQ (reference sequence). Unmatched junction bases numbered 23, after V lost 5 bases and J lost 6 bases. The CDR3: CASSPTRDRDPLTEFEQYF. The CDR3, as DNA: TGTGCCAGCAGCCCCACCCGGGACAGGGACCCACTTACGGAGTTCGAGCAGTACTTC.

The rearrangement joins TRBV5-1 to TRBJ2-5; D remains ambiguous. CDR1 and CDR2 from the germline V gene are SGHRS and YFSETQ. This CDR3 has 15 amino acids. Trimming removed 3 bases from V and 1 base from J, with 13 bases in between. Written as DNA, the CDR3 is TGCGCCAGCAGCTACGATTTGCAGACCCAAGAGACCCAGTACTTC. It yields the protein CASSYDLQTQETQYF.

The chain combines TRBV6-1 with TRBJ1-2; 10 nucleotides line up with TRBD1. V trimming: 5 bases; J trimming: 2 bases; junction bases outside the gene matches: 8. The germline V gene encodes CDR1 MNHNS and CDR2 SASEGT. CDR3 size: 16 residues. This CDR3 is CASSKDRGRRNYGYTF. CDR3 sequence (DNA): TGTGCCAGCAGTAAAGACAGGGGGCGCAGAAACTATGGCTACACCTTC.

This clone is a singleton in its sample. The same CDR3 arises from other DNA sequences in this sample as well. The chain is built from TRBV7-2 and TRBJ2-7; 8 bases match TRBD1. From germline, CDR1 is SGHTA and CDR2 FQGNSA. The CDR3 is 15 amino acids. After removal of 0 bases from V and 2 bases from J, the junction contained 3 bases not matched to a gene. CDR3 in amino acids: CASSLAGTGPYEQYF. The CDR3 region has the DNA TGTGCCAGCAGCTTAGCCGGGACAGGCCCCTACGAGCAGTACTTC.

V usage is TRBV28 and J usage is TRBJ1-1, with no clear D. The CDR3 spans 13 residues. The V gene lost 7 bases and the J gene lost 6 bases, with 15 bases spanning the gap. Germline assignment: CDR1 MDHEN and CDR2 SYDVKM. The CDR3 DNA sequence: TGTGCCAGCAAGTCCACCTCGCGCGCTGAAGCTTTCTTT. This codes for CASKSTSRAEAFF.

The chain employs TRBV28 and TRBJ1-1; a weak D match, TRBD1 (5 bases). The CDR3 is made up of 14 amino acids. Germline V lookup: CDR1 MDHEN, CDR2 SYDVKM. Trimming removed 1 base at V and 5 bases at J, with 11 bases between. The CDR3: CASSLSWGITEAFF. CDR3 DNA sequence: TGTGCCAGCAGTTTATCATGGGGCATAACTGAAGCTTTCTTT.

This chain links TRBV28 with TRBJ2-2, with D perhaps being TRBD1 or TRBD2 (6 bases each). The CDR3 spans 15 residues. V gave up 3 bases and J gave up 4 bases, with 12 bases separating them. Germline CDR1 reads MDHEN; CDR2 reads SYDVKM. CDR3 DNA: TGTGCCAGCAGTTTGGAGGGGACAACCACCGGGGAGCTGTTTTTT. Its translation is CASSLEGTTTGELFF.

This chain uses TRBV15 with TRBJ1-3; D call uncertain. Trimming stripped 9 bases from V and 0 bases from J, with 15 bases between. Germline V lookup: CDR1 LNHNV, CDR2 YYDKDF (reference sequence). This CDR3 contains 15 residues. CDR3 loop: CATEVKSSSGNTIYF. Written as DNA, the CDR3 is TGTGCCACGGAGGTTAAATCCTCCTCTGGAAACACCATATATTTT.

The chain is built from TRBV20-1 and TRBJ2-1, with D uncertain. The V end was cut by 0 bases, the J end by 7 bases, with 4 bases between. The CDR3 is made up of 11 amino acids. Germline assignment: CDR1 DFQATT and CDR2 SNEGSKA (reference sequence). The chain's CDR3 is CSARDPNEQFF. For the CDR3, the DNA is TGCAGTGCTAGAGATCCAAATGAGCAGTTCTTC.

The rearrangement uses TRBV6-1 and TRBJ2-7; 10 positions match TRBD1. The CDR3 covers 15 residues. The V gene's germline CDR1 is MNHNS and CDR2 SASEGT. Unmatched junction bases numbered 5, after V lost 4 bases and J lost 2 bases. This CDR3 reads CASSGRQGAAYEQYF. CDR3 nucleotides: TGTGCCAGCAGTGGTAGACAGGGGGCCGCCTACGAGCAGTACTTC.

The chain uses TRBV6-1 and TRBJ2-2, with TRBD1 as a possible D gene (5 bases). The V end was cut by 5 bases, the J end by 1 base, with 5 bases between. The germline CDR1 and CDR2 sequences are MNHNS and SASEGT. The length of the CDR3 is 13 residues. For the CDR3, the DNA is TGTGCCAGCAGTACAGGGAACACCGGGGAGCTGTTTTTT. Protein: CASSTGNTGELFF.

The sample holds one count of this clone. This specimen includes other DNA sequences encoding the same CDR3. The gene calls are TRBV18 and TRBJ2-7; D is unclear. CDR1 is KGHSH and CDR2 is LQKENI in the germline V gene. This CDR3 comprises 13 residues. V was pared by 1 base and J by 0 bases, with 4 bases between. CDR3 nucleotide sequence: TGTGCCAGCTCACCACGTGGCTCCTACGAGCAGTACTTC. It codes for CASSPRGSYEQYF. Full variable domain (rest looked up from reference TRBV18 and TRBJ2-7): NAGVMQNPRHLVRRRGQEARLRCSPMKGHSHVYWYRQLPEEGLKFMVYLQKENIIDESGMPKERFSAEFPKEGPSILRIQQVVRGDSAAYFCASSPRGSYEQYFGPGTRLTVT.

This rearrangement joins TRBV5-1 to TRBJ2-5, with D hard to call. Germline V gene data show CDR1 as SGHRS and CDR2 as YFSETQ. The CDR3 is 15 amino acids. Trimming cost V 1 base and J 3 bases, with 13 bases left between them. The CDR3 nucleotides read TGCGCCAGCAGCTTGCAGGTCAGATCGGAAGAGACCCAGTACTTC. Translating it yields CASSLQVRSEETQYF.

CDR3 protein: CASNPTGGEVNEQFF. The CDR3 DNA sequence: TGCGCCAGCAACCCGACAGGGGGCGAAGTCAATGAGCAGTTCTTC. This chain joins TRBV5-1 and TRBJ2-1, with 10 bases fitting TRBD1. The CDR3 is made up of 15 amino acids. Germline V gene lookup returns CDR1 SGHRS and CDR2 YFSETQ. The J segment lost 6 bases and the V segment lost 6 bases, leaving 9 bases of the junction unmatched.

This clone was found a few times. The chain uses TRBV6-1 and TRBJ1-5; the D gene is possibly TRBD1 (6 bases). V was clipped by 9 bases and J by 6 bases, with 15 bases between them. Germline assignment: CDR1 MNHNS and CDR2 SASEGT. CDR3 size: 13 residues. The chain's CDR3 is CASRDIWGQPQHF. For the CDR3, the DNA is TGTGCCAGTAGGGACATCTGGGGTCAGCCCCAGCATTTT.

The V and J genes are TRBV27 and TRBJ2-7; D not certain. Trimming removed 3 bases from V and 1 base from J, with 7 bases in between. CDR3 length equals 13 residues. The V gene's germline CDR1 is MNHEY and CDR2 SMNVEV (reference sequence). CDR3 coding DNA: TGTGCCAGCAGTTTGAAACCTTCCTACGAGCAGTACTTC. Protein sequence: CASSLKPSYEQYF.

This clone was recorded once. This chain links TRBV5-1 with TRBJ2-1; TRBD1 aligns across 10 bases. V was clipped by 0 bases and J by 10 bases; unmatched bases: 4. Per the germline V gene, CDR1 is SGHRS and CDR2 is YFSETQ. The CDR3 covers 14 residues. CDR3 loop: CASSLGQGAREQFF. The CDR3, as DNA: TGCGCCAGCAGCTTGGGACAGGGGGCAAGAGAGCAGTTCTTC.

The chain combines TRBV7-8 with TRBJ2-7; D might be TRBD1 (6 bases). V lost 5 bases, J lost 0 bases, and 14 bases lay in between. Germline V gene sequence: CDR1 SGHVS, CDR2 FQNEAQ. The CDR3 sequence is 15 residues long. This CDR3 is CASSPLGTLSYEQYF. The CDR3, as DNA: TGTGCCAGCAGCCCACTGGGGACACTCTCCTACGAGCAGTACTTC.

V is TRBV28 and J is TRBJ1-1, with D hard to call. CDR1 and CDR2 from the germline V gene are MDHEN and SYDVKM. Trimming pared 6 bases from V and 1 base from J, leaving 12 bases between. This CDR3 contains 14 residues. CDR3 sequence: CASSPRQANTEAFF. The CDR3 DNA is TGTGCCAGCAGCCCCAGGCAGGCGAACACTGAAGCTTTCTTT.

The J gene is TRBJ2-7, the V gene TRBV18; no clear D gene. Germline V gene lookup returns CDR1 KGHSH and CDR2 LQKENI. This CDR3 has 12 amino acids. Trimming took off 3 bases at V and 4 bases at J, with 7 bases between the two ends. The CDR3 sequence: CASSPDPYEQYF. The CDR3 DNA reads TGTGCCAGCTCACCGGACCCTTACGAGCAGTACTTC.

This clone has a handful of counts. The V and J genes are TRBV5-1 and TRBJ2-7; no clear D. The CDR3 is 13 residues long. Trimming left V 5 bases short and J 1 base short, with 10 bases between. Germline V gives CDR1 SGHRS, CDR2 YFSETQ. CDR3 bases: TGCGCCAGCAGGACGGAGCTTTCCTACGAGCAGTACTTC. It encodes CASRTELSYEQYF. The full variable domain, with the rest looked up from reference TRBV5-1 and TRBJ2-7, is KAGVTQTPRYLIKTRGQQVTLSCSPISGHRSVSWYQQTPGQGLQFLFEYFSETQRNKGNFPGRFSGRQFSNSRSEMNVSTLELGDSALYLCASRTELSYEQYFGPGTRLTVT.

V is TRBV28 and J is TRBJ2-7; no clear D. V gave up 6 bases and J gave up 5 bases, with 17 bases separating them. Germline assignment: CDR1 MDHEN and CDR2 SYDVKM. The CDR3 extends over 14 amino acids. The DNA for the CDR3 is TGTGCCAGCAGCCCGGGTGATGCCCTAAACGAGCAGTACTTC. Translating gives CASSPGDALNEQYF.

This chain joins TRBV19 and TRBJ2-1; 9 bases match TRBD1. The germline V gene has CDR1 LNHDA and CDR2 SQIVND (reference sequence). V shed 6 bases, J shed 9 bases, and the junction held 6 bases outside the gene matches. The CDR3 runs 13 residues. Here the CDR3 DNA reads TGTGCCAGTAGCCGGGACAGGGTCGGTGAGCAGTTCTTC. This encodes CASSRDRVGEQFF.